Listed here are 22 T cell receptor beta chains from one sample, sequenced in a study of human T cells and chemical hapten exposure (dated by TCRdb to the early 2020s). The library came from RACE. Instrument used: NextSeq 500. The raw public data were reprocessed by TCRdb itself: fastp quality trimming at Q25, MiXCR clonotype calling, in-frame beta chains only. CDR3 protein sequences are deduplicated, and each keeps its most common genes and DNA. This sample is represented by about 360,000 distinct CDR3 sequences; around 7% of them were singletons. The top ten clonotypes cover around 8.4% of the sample. This sample's time point label indicates: patch test 1, 2 weeks after DPC sensitization. This specimen's treatment or condition label, interpreted: therapeutic diphenylcyclopropenone sensitization with weekly scalp DPC. This material consisted of whole blood, taken in connection with sensitization to the hapten diphenylcyclopropenone (DPC). Receptors originate from a woman aged 18-29 years with alopecia areata. Some clones in this sample may be carry-over from other donors' samples.

This CDR3 reads CASSLGASGEETQYF. The CDR3 DNA is TGTGCCAGCAGTTTGGGGGCTAGCGGTGAAGAGACCCAGTACTTC. V usage is TRBV12-3 or TRBV12-4 and J usage is TRBJ2-5, with D possibly matching TRBD2 (7 bases). The V gene lost 3 bases and the J gene lost 3 bases, with 14 bases spanning the gap. This CDR3 comprises 15 residues.

This clonotype has ten or more counts. The chain is built from TRBV27 and TRBJ2-6; D gene uncertain. Trimming pared 0 bases from V and 2 bases from J, leaving 8 bases between. Germline CDR1 and CDR2: MNHEY and SMNVEV (reference sequence). This CDR3 spans 16 amino acids. CDR3 sequence reads: CASSLSGPAGANVLTF. The CDR3 nucleotides are TGTGCCAGCAGTTTATCGGGTCCAGCTGGGGCCAACGTCCTGACTTTC. The whole variable domain, remainder taken from reference TRBV27 and TRBJ2-6, is EAQVTQNPRYLITVTGKKLTVTCSQNMNHEYMSWYRQDPGLGLRQIYYSMNVEVTDKGDVPEGYKVSRKEKRNFPLILESPSPNQTSLYFCASSLSGPAGANVLTFGAGSRLTVL.

The chain recombines TRBV29-1 with TRBJ2-7; 7 nucleotides align to TRBD1. The CDR3 covers 13 residues. The V gene's germline CDR1 is SQVTM and CDR2 ANQGSEA. V dropped 6 bases and J dropped 0; count of bases not matched to a gene: 5. CDR3 coding DNA: TGCAGCGTCCAGACAGGGTTCTCCTACGAGCAGTACTTC. Its translation is CSVQTGFSYEQYF.

Regarding this clonotype: A much larger clone lies a single base off, so this may be a read error. The V call is TRBV3-1, the J call TRBJ2-2; no reliable D call. From germline, CDR1 is LGHDT and CDR2 YNNKEL (reference sequence). This CDR3 spans 14 amino acids. CDR3 coding DNA: TGTGCCAGCAGCCAATCTCCCAACATCGGGGAGCTGTTTTTT. The encoded protein is CASSQSPNIGELFF.

This clonotype was picked up many times. V is TRBV3-1 and J is TRBJ2-3, with TRBD2 as a possible D gene (5 bases). Germline assignment: CDR1 LGHDT and CDR2 YNNKEL (reference sequence). V was clipped by 0 bases and J by 4 bases, with 8 bases between them. The CDR3 has 14 amino acids. The CDR3 spells CASSQDSSSDTQYF. The CDR3 coding sequence is TGTGCCAGCAGCCAAGATTCTAGCTCAGATACGCAGTATTTT.

In this sample, this clonotype turned up a few times. The CDR3 DNA sequence: TGTGCCAGCAGTGAAACCCGGGGTCCTGAAAAACTGTTTTTT. It codes for CASSETRGPEKLFF. This rearrangement joins TRBV25-1 to TRBJ1-4, with D hard to call. V lost 2 bases and J lost 7, with 11 bases in between. The CDR3 length is 14 residues. Germline V gives CDR1 MGHDK, CDR2 SYGVNS.

This clonotype was counted at least ten times. The V and J genes are TRBV12-3 or TRBV12-4 and TRBJ1-1; 7 positions match TRBD1. The CDR3 is 14 amino acids. V dropped 5 bases and J dropped 3; count of bases not matched to a gene: 6. CDR3 sequence reads: CASSGGQYYTEAFF. CDR3 DNA sequence: TGTGCCAGCAGTGGGGGACAGTATTACACTGAAGCTTTCTTT.

CDR3 residues: CASSPHPQGEGGYTF. As DNA, the CDR3 is TGTGCCAGCAGTCCGCACCCACAGGGTGAGGGGGGCTACACCTTC. This chain links TRBV6-5 with TRBJ1-2; possible D gene TRBD1, 6 bases. V was cut by 5 bases and J by 8 bases, with 21 bases left in between. Per germline, CDR1 MNHEY and CDR2 SVGAGI. The CDR3 sequence is 15 residues long.

This clonotype came up a few times. The genes are TRBV6-5 and TRBJ2-7; D unclear. The length of the CDR3 is 14 residues. V shed 11 bases and J shed 0 bases, with 17 bases lying between them. Looked up from germline, CDR1 is MNHEY and CDR2 is SVGAGI. The CDR3 sequence is CAAAVQTGSYEQYF. As DNA, the CDR3 is TGTGCCGCCGCGGTCCAGACCGGCTCCTACGAGCAGTACTTC.

Written as DNA, the CDR3 is TGTGCCAGCACCGCAAGGTATCGGACAGCGGGGAGCACAGATACGCAGTATTTT. The encoded protein is CASTARYRTAGSTDTQYF. This chain links TRBV6-1 with TRBJ2-3; TRBD2 is a possible D gene (7 bases). In germline, CDR1 is MNHNS, CDR2 SASEGT. V lost 7 bases and J 0 bases, leaving 23 bases between the germline ends. This CDR3 spans 18 amino acids.

The gene calls are TRBV12-3 or TRBV12-4 and TRBJ2-4; possible D gene TRBD1, 5 bases. Trimming removed 5 bases from V and 0 bases from J, with 11 bases in between. This CDR3 is built from 15 residues. The CDR3 DNA follows: TGTGCCAGCAGTGGGGCGGAACTAGCCAAAAACATTCAGTACTTC. Protein: CASSGAELAKNIQYF.

This clonotype was counted ten times or more. The chain employs TRBV6-5 and TRBJ2-2; D tentatively fits TRBD1 or TRBD2 (5 bases each). There are 14 residues in the CDR3. Between the trimmed V and J ends, which lost 8 bases and 1 base, there was a span of 11 bases. The germline CDR1 and CDR2 sequences are MNHEY and SVGAGI. DNA for the CDR3: TGTGCCAGCGCCCGGGACCTGAACACCGGGGAGCTGTTTTTT. This translates into CASARDLNTGELFF.

This clonotype was seen repeatedly, ten times or more. The rearrangement uses TRBV20-1 and TRBJ1-1; the D gene is possibly TRBD1 (6 bases). The CDR3 covers 14 residues. The V gene's germline CDR1 is DFQATT and CDR2 SNEGSKA (reference sequence). Deletions cut 6 bases from V and 1 base from J, with 15 bases between. The CDR3 DNA reads as TGCAGTGCGTTTAAAGGGGGTACGAACACTGAAGCTTTCTTT. This sequence encodes CSAFKGGTNTEAFF.

The chain employs TRBV7-2 and TRBJ2-3; 12 nucleotides match TRBD2. Germline V gives CDR1 SGHTA, CDR2 FQGNSA. V lost 3 bases and J lost 3; bases outside the gene matches: 4. The CDR3 has 16 amino acids. The CDR3 region is CASSFKLAGGTDTQYF. The CDR3 DNA reads TGTGCCAGCAGCTTCAAGCTAGCGGGGGGGACAGATACGCAGTATTTT. The whole variable domain, remainder taken from reference TRBV7-2 and TRBJ2-3, is GAGVSQSPSNKVTEKGKDVELRCDPISGHTALYWYRQSLGQGLEFLIYFQGNSAPDKSGLPSDRFSAERTGGSVSTLTIQRTQQEDSAVYLCASSFKLAGGTDTQYFGPGTRLTVL.

The chain is built from TRBV4-3 and TRBJ1-2; TRBD1 agrees at 9 bases. V lost 4 bases to trimming and J lost 1 base; unmatched junction nucleotides: 7. The CDR3 covers 16 residues. Germline CDR1 and CDR2: LGHNA and YSLEER. This CDR3 is CASSPGTGFFNYGYTF. In DNA, the CDR3 is TGCGCCAGCAGCCCTGGGACAGGGTTCTTTAACTATGGCTACACCTTC.

This clonotype was observed a few times. Here the CDR3 DNA reads TGTGCCACCAGTGATTTGAGACTAGCGGGGGACAATGAGCAGTTCTTC. Protein product: CATSDLRLAGDNEQFF. The J gene is TRBJ2-1, the V gene TRBV24-1; 12 bases agree with TRBD2. J was trimmed by 5 bases and V by 0 bases; bases with no gene match: 1. CDR1 and CDR2 from the germline V gene are KGHDR and SFDVKD. The CDR3 length is 16 residues.

This clonotype was counted many times. CDR3 region: CASSQGIGYPYEQYF. CDR3 DNA: TGCGCCAGCAGCCAAGGTATAGGGTACCCCTACGAGCAGTACTTC. The rearrangement joins TRBV4-1 to TRBJ2-7; D is undetermined. The V gene's germline CDR1 is MGHRA and CDR2 YSYEKL. V dropped 1 base and J dropped 2 bases, with 12 bases sitting between them. CDR3 size: 15 residues.

V gene TRBV5-1 combines with J gene TRBJ2-3, with D tentatively TRBD1 or TRBD2 (7 bases each). The germline gives CDR1 SGHRS, CDR2 YFSETQ. Trimming removed 6 bases from V and 6 bases from J, with 17 bases in between. This CDR3 spans 14 amino acids. CDR3 coding DNA: TGCGCCAGCACCCCAGGGGGGGGTGACGATACGCAGTATTTT. It codes for CASTPGGGDDTQYF.

This clonotype was counted between two and nine times. V and J are TRBV4-3 and TRBJ1-3; TRBD1 might be the D (5 bases). The ends were cut back, 0 bases at V and 9 bases at J, with 15 bases in the middle. The germline CDR1 and CDR2 sequences are LGHNA and YSLEER. The CDR3 contains 15 residues. The CDR3 region has the DNA TGCGCCAGCAGCCAAGACAGGTCCTACGGGGGCACCATATATTTT. This codes for CASSQDRSYGGTIYF.

A few counts support this clonotype. This chain links TRBV7-9 with TRBJ1-2; possible D gene TRBD1, 5 bases. The CDR3 runs 17 residues. The V gene's germline CDR1 is SEHNR and CDR2 FQNEAQ (reference sequence). With 4 bases removed from V and 4 bases from J, the gap between germline ends came to 22 bases. The CDR3 DNA sequence: TGTGCCAGCAGCTCTCTTGTTATAGGGGACTACTCCTATGGCTACACCTTC. Translating it yields CASSSLVIGDYSYGYTF.

This clonotype was recorded a few times. The V and J genes are TRBV6-5 and TRBJ1-5, with D uncertain. This CDR3 region has 15 residues. Between the trimmed V and J ends, which lost 4 bases and 0 bases, there was a span of 10 bases. Germline CDR1 and CDR2: MNHEY and SVGAGI. CDR3 sequence reads: CASSSAGRSNQPQHF. The CDR3 DNA follows: TGTGCCAGCAGTTCCGCCGGTCGTAGCAATCAGCCCCAGCATTTT.

The table lists this clonotype with a few counts. The gene calls are TRBV19 and TRBJ1-5; 12 positions agree with TRBD1. V shed 7 bases and J 6 bases; nucleotides not matched to a gene: 7. CDR1 LNHDA and CDR2 SQIVND come from the germline V gene (reference sequence). The CDR3 has 15 amino acids. The CDR3: CASIPGQGAFQPQHF. CDR3 coding DNA: TGTGCCAGTATTCCGGGACAGGGGGCGTTTCAGCCCCAGCATTTT.